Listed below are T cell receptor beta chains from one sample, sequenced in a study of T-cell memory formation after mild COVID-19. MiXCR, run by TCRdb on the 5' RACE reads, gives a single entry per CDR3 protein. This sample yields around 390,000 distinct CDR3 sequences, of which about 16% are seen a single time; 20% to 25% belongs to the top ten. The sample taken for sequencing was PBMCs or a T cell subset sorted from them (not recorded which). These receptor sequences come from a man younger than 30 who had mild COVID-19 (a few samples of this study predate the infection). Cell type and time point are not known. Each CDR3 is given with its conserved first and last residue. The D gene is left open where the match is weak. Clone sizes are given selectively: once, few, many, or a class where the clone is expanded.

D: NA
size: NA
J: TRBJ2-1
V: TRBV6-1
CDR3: CASSLRGDLSYNEQFF
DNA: TGTGCCAGCTCCCTTCGCGGGGACCTCTCCTACAATGAGCAGTTCTTC

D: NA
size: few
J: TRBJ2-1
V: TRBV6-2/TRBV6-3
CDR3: CASSSRDYNEQFF
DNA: TGTGCCAGCAGTTCACGGGACTACAATGAGCAGTTCTTC

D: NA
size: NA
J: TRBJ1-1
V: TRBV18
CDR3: CASSPGEETEAFF
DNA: TGTGCCAGCTCACCAGGGGAGGAAACTGAAGCTTTCTTT

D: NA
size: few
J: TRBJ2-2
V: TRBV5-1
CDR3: CASSFEQGGTGELFF
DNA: TGCGCCAGCAGCTTCGAACAGGGGGGGACCGGGGAGCTGTTTTTT

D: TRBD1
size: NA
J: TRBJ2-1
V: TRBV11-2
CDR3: CASSSWDRGSDEQFF
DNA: TGTGCCAGCAGCTCATGGGACAGGGGGTCGGATGAGCAGTTCTTC

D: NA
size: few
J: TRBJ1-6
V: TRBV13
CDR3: CASSQDGSSYNSPLHF
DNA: TGTGCCAGCAGCCAGGACGGGAGCTCCTATAATTCACCCCTCCACTTT

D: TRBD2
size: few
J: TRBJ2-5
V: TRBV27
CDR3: CASSLAIGGGQETQYF
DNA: TGTGCCAGCAGTTTGGCAATCGGCGGGGGGCAAGAGACCCAGTACTTC

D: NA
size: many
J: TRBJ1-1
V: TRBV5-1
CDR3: CASSLPGSYTEAFF
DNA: TGCGCCAGCAGCCTGCCCGGGAGCTACACTGAAGCTTTCTTT

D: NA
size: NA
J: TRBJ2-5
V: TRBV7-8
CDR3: CASSHSVIRQETQYF
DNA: TGTGCCAGCAGCCATTCCGTTATTAGGCAAGAGACCCAGTACTTC

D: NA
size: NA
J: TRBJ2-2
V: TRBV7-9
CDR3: CASSFVSDTGELFF
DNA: TGTGCCAGCAGCTTTGTATCCGACACCGGGGAGCTGTTTTTT

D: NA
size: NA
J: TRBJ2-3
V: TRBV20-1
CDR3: CSAKSPLTDTQYF
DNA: TGCAGTGCTAAAAGTCCCTTGACAGATACGCAGTATTTT

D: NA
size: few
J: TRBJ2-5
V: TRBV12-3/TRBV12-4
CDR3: CASRAGTTKETQYF
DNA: TGTGCCAGCAGAGCCGGGACAACTAAAGAGACCCAGTACTTC

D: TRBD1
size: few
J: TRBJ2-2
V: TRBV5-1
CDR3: CASSTGANTGELFF
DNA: TGCGCCAGCAGCACAGGGGCAAACACCGGGGAGCTGTTTTTT

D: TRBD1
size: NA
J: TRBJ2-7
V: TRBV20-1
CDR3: CSARSHRGAYEQYF
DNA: TGCAGTGCTAGATCCCACAGGGGGGCCTACGAGCAGTACTTC

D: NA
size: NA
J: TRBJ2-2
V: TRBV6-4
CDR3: CASSNGGPGAGELFF
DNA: TGTGCCAGCAGTAACGGGGGACCGGGGGCCGGGGAGCTGTTTTTT

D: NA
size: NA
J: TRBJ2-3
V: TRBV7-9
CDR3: CASSLDSLGIHTQYF
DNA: TGTGCCAGCAGCTTAGACTCCCTTGGCATCCATACGCAGTATTTT

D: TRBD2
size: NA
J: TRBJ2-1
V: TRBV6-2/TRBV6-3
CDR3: CASSRSGSWNEQFF
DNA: TGTGCCAGCAGTAGAAGCGGGAGTTGGAATGAGCAGTTCTTC

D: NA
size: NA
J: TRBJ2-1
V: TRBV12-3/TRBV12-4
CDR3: CASSLTTGYNEQFF
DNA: TGTGCCAGCAGTTTAACGACTGGCTACAATGAGCAGTTCTTC

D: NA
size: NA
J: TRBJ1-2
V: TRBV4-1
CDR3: CASTSTLRNGYTF
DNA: TGCGCCAGCACCTCAACGCTACGGAATGGCTACACCTTC

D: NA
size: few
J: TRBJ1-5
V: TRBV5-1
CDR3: CASSSDMNQPQHF
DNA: TGCGCCAGCAGCTCGGACATGAATCAGCCCCAGCATTTT

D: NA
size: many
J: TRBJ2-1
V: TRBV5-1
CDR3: CASSLQSSYNEQFF
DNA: TGCGCCAGCAGCTTGCAGAGCTCCTACAATGAGCAGTTCTTC

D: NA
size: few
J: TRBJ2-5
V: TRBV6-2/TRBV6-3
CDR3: CASRLMGETQYF
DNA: TGTGCCAGCAGGCTTATGGGGGAGACCCAGTACTTC

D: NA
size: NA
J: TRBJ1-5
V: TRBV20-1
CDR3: CSARESRGNQPQHF
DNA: TGCAGTGCTAGAGAATCAAGGGGCAATCAGCCCCAGCATTTT

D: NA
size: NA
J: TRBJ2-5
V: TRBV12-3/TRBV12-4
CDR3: CASSSGTPGVETQYF
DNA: TGTGCCAGCAGTTCCGGGACCCCGGGCGTGGAGACCCAGTACTTC

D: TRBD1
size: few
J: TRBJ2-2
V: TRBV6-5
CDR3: CASSSTGGTGELFF
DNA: TGTGCCAGCAGTTCGACAGGGGGCACCGGGGAGCTGTTTTTT

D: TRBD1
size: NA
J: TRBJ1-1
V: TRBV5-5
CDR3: CASSSDRVSEAFF
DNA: TGTGCCAGCAGCTCCGACAGGGTTTCTGAAGCTTTCTTT

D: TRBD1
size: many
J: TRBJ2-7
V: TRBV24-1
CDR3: CATSDPRDRGRSSYEQYF
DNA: TGTGCCACCAGTGATCCCCGAGACAGGGGCCGGAGCTCCTACGAGCAGTACTTC

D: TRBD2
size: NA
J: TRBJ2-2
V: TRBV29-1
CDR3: CSVELLAGGTGELFF
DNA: TGCAGCGTTGAGTTACTAGCGGGGGGCACCGGGGAGCTGTTTTTT